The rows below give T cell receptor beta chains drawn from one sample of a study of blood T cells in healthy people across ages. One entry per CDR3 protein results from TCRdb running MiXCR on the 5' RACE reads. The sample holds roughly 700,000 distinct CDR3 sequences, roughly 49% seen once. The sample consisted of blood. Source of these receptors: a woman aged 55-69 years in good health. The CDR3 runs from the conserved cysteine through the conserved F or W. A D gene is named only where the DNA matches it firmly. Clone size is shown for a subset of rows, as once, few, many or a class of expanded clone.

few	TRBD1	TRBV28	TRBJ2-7	CASVRTGRSYEQYF	TGTGCCAGCGTGAGGACAGGGAGATCCTACGAGCAGTACTTC
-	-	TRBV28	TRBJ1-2	CASSLGSGGRGYTF	TGTGCCAGCAGTTTAGGGAGTGGGGGACGCGGCTACACCTTC
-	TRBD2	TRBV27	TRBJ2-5	CASSTTRLAGGLFHPETQYF	TGTGCCAGCAGTACCACCCGACTAGCGGGGGGGCTATTTCATCCAGAGACCCAGTACTTC
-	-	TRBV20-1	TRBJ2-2	CSAGTNFGELFF	TGCAGTGCCGGGACGAACTTTGGGGAGCTGTTTTTT
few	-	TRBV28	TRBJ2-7	CASSLNFRLRLPTYEQYF	TGTGCCAGCAGTTTAAATTTCAGGCTGCGCCTTCCAACATACGAGCAGTACTTC
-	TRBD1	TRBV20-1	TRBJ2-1	CSATGQGAYNEQFF	TGCAGTGCTACTGGACAGGGTGCCTACAATGAGCAGTTCTTC
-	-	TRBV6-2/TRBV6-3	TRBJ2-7	CASSYGGVSYEQYF	TGTGCCAGCAGTTACGGTGGCGTCTCCTACGAGCAGTACTTC
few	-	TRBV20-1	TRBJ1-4	CSAIYGEKLFF	TGCAGTGCTATCTATGGTGAAAAACTGTTTTTT
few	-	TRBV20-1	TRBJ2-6	CSAQLAGANVLTF	TGCAGTGCTCAGTTGGCTGGGGCCAACGTCCTGACTTTC
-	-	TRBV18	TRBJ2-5	CASSPGRQASETQYF	TGTGCCAGCTCACCAGGGAGACAGGCCTCGGAGACCCAGTACTTC
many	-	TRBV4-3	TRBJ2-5	CASSQDQGETQYF	TGCGCCAGCAGCCAAGATCAGGGAGAGACCCAGTACTTC
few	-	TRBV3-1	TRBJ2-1	CASSRTGVDIEQFF	TGTGCCAGCAGTCGGACTGGGGTTGATATCGAGCAGTTCTTC
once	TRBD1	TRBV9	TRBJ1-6	CASSVGAGGDLTSPLHF	TGTGCCAGCAGCGTCGGCGCAGGGGGCGATCTAACTTCACCCCTCCACTTT
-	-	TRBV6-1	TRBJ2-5	CASSEKEGSGHPQQETQYF	TGTGCCAGCAGTGAAAAGGAGGGGTCGGGACATCCGCAACAAGAGACCCAGTACTTC
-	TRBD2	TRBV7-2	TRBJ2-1	CASSLAPAGVNEQFF	TGTGCCAGCAGCTTAGCGCCAGCGGGAGTGAATGAGCAGTTCTTC
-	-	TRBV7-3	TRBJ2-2	CASSKWTHTGELFF	TGTGCCAGCAGCAAGTGGACTCACACCGGGGAGCTGTTTTTT
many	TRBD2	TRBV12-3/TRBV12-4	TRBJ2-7	CASSSQRGAYEQYF	TGTGCCAGCAGTTCTCAGCGGGGCGCCTACGAGCAGTACTTC
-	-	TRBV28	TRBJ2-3	CASSVSGPRDTQYF	TGTGCCAGCAGTGTCAGTGGGCCGCGGGATACGCAGTATTTT
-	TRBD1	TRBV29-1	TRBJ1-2	CSVEADQVSTSGGHYGYTF	TGCAGCGTTGAAGCGGATCAGGTCAGTACCTCAGGGGGTCACTATGGCTACACCTTC
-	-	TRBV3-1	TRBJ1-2	CASRPRGFQDGYTF	TGTGCCAGCAGACCCCGGGGGTTTCAAGATGGCTACACCTTC
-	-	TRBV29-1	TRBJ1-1	CSVGGYTEAFF	TGCAGCGTTGGGGGGTACACTGAAGCTTTCTTT
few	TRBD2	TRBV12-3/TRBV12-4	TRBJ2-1	CASSLRTSGFNEQFF	TGTGCCAGCAGTTTAAGGACTAGCGGGTTCAATGAGCAGTTCTTC
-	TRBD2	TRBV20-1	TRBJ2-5	CSAWGNSGSGGYWTQYF	TGCAGTGCTTGGGGTAATAGCGGGAGCGGTGGTTATTGGACCCAGTACTTC
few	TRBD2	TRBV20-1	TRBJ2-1	CSPRTSREGSYNEQFF	TGCAGTCCACGGACTAGTCGGGAGGGCTCCTACAATGAGCAGTTCTTC
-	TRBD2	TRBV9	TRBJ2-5	CASSVGGTSETQYF	TGTGCCAGCAGCGTAGGTGGGACTAGTGAGACCCAGTACTTC
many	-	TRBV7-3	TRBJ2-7	CASSRGGPSSYEQYF	TGTGCCAGCAGCCGCGGGGGCCCGAGCTCCTACGAGCAGTACTTC
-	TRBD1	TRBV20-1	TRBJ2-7	CSGAGGSYEHYF	TGCAGTGGGGCAGGGGGCTCCTACGAGCACTACTTC